This TCR beta chain was captured in a study of CD8+CD57+ T cells in acquired aplastic anemia. Study information: DNA from sorted CD4+ and CD8+ cells averaged approximately 2.9 ug. Study outcomes and limitations: Patients showed no significant difference from controls in CD8+ Simpson's diversity. Comparison of patients with controls identified nearly 30 shared CD8+ CDR3 sequences.

Notes on this clonotype: Its antigen is unidentified.

Germline CDR1 is ENHRY and CDR2 is SYGVKD. The CDR3 has 14 amino acids. V was clipped by 10 bases and J by 0 bases; unmatched bases: 4. Patients included in sequencing had previously demonstrated CD8+CD57+ cell expansion by flow cytometry. Every patient was diagnosed with severe acquired aplastic anemia. Genomic DNA was employed as the template in profiling TCR beta VDJ and CDR3. TCRdb passed the reads through MiXCR, listing each CDR3 protein once. The sample includes a few hundred thousand distinct CDR3 sequences, more than 25% of them seen just once. Sequencing was performed on sorted CD4+, CD8+, or CD8+CD57+ T cells (not recorded which) from PBMCs. V and J are TRBV10-3 and TRBJ2-1, with 9 bases identical to TRBD2. The receptor was isolated from a human donor with aplastic anemia. In DNA, the CDR3 is TGTGCCAGCAAACTAGCGGGCTCCTACAATGAGCAGTTCTTC. Encoded protein: CASKLAGSYNEQFF.